This TCR beta chain was recorded in a study of metastatic and nonmetastatic thyroid tumors. MiXCR reprocessed the PCR reads for TCRdb. The table has more than 14,000 clones, 20% to 25% seen once. All patients were treatment-naive before thyroid surgery. By share of the sample, this clone is medium-sized. The length of the CDR3 is 13 residues. With 7 bases removed from V and 3 bases from J, the gap between germline ends came to 10 bases. The germline CDR1 and CDR2 sequences are LNHDA and SQIVND (reference sequence). Sequenced input: tumor tissue. The chain employs TRBV19 and TRBJ1-5, with D tentatively TRBD1 (5 bases). The TCR was taken from a female donor with papillary thyroid cancer or a benign thyroid nodule (not recorded which). Some clones in this sample may be carry-over from other donors' samples. As DNA, the CDR3 is TGTGCCAGTAATAAGGGACCCAATCAGCCCCAGCATTTT. Amino acids: CASNKGPNQPQHF.